This T cell receptor (beta chain) was profiled in a study of blood T cell repertoires in COVID-19. Study background: PBMCs, B-cell-depleted T cells, or T cells provided the cDNA or gDNA that made up the material.

Only one count was recorded for this clone. Per the study methods: Researchers report that nucleated cell counts were estimated from reference gene primer amplification. Profiling relied on immunoSEQ multiplex PCR, and the TCRdb table lists in-frame clones only, not all of them. V and J calls and clone size are given by that table; D and trimming were obtained from the DNA. This sample has 150,000 to 200,000 clones; more than 75% occur once, and the top ten carry under 7%. The J segment lost 5 bases and the V segment lost 3 bases, leaving 10 bases of the junction unmatched. The CDR3 runs 16 residues. Germline CDR1 MNHEY, CDR2 SMNVEV (reference sequence).

The sample taken for sequencing was peripheral blood. This TCR was sampled from a woman in her thirties or forties with COVID-19, enrolled during active disease. The chain employs TRBV27 and TRBJ2-4, with 7 bases fitting TRBD2. The CDR3 here is CASSLWPGGSENIQYF. In nucleotides, the CDR3 is TGTGCCAGCAGTTTGTGGCCGGGAGGAAGCGAAAACATTCAGTACTTC.